This entry concerns a single TCR beta chain. Adults between about 18 and 89 years of age took part from fewer than 30 US areas. Original processing methods: Estimates of nucleated cell counts were drawn from the amplification of reference gene primers. The protocol was immunoSEQ multiplex PCR, while the TCRdb copy is restricted to in-frame clones and leaves out a portion. V and J calls and clone size follow that table, whereas D and trimming were derived from the DNA. This table has roughly 200,000 clones, approximately 90% appearing once. These data are taken from a study of blood T cell repertoires in COVID-19. Study overall: Samples taken during acute and convalescent COVID-19 were collected in the United States, Italy and Spain.

The CDR3 totals 16 residues. CDR1 LGHNA and CDR2 YSLEER come from the germline V gene. The ends lost 4 bases at V and 5 bases at J; junction bases unmatched: 13. Specimen: PBMCs or T cells enriched from blood (not recorded which). This TCR came from a woman between 35 and 50 years old with acute COVID-19. This chain connects TRBV4-3 to TRBJ1-1, with 7 bases fitting TRBD1. CDR3 coding DNA: TGCGCCAGCAGCCTAGGGGACAGCGTGGGGGAAACTGAAGCTTTCTTT. Translating it yields CASSLGDSVGETEAFF.